This TCR beta chain was sequenced in a study of molecular identifiers for immune sequencing clone quantification. Worth noting for this clonotype: Antigen: not known.

The CDR3 sequence is 15 residues long. Germline V gene lookup returns CDR1 LGHDT and CDR2 YNNKEL (reference sequence). V was trimmed by 1 base and J by 0 bases, leaving 9 bases between them. Preparation of the bulk TCR libraries relied on previously described methods and listed TCR primers. TCRdb called the PCR reads again in MiXCR, with one record for every CDR3 protein. In the table there are about 300,000 distinct CDR3 sequences, about a fifth of which are singletons. Study results and caveats: Among 850,000 to 1,000,000 naive cells, spiked Jurkat TCR RNA from a single cell was reportedly detectable. Should identical TCR molecules share a barcode, the sizes of highly expanded clones could be underestimated.

This clonotype originated in a human donor in good health. Some libraries in this study had Jurkat cell RNA spiked in. Specimen: naive CD8+ T cells from blood, with Jurkat cell RNA spiked in. The subset was: FACS-sorted CD8+CD4-CCR7+CD45RA+ naive T cells. The rearrangement links TRBV3-1 to TRBJ2-5; either TRBD1 or TRBD2 may supply D (5 bases each). The CDR3 loop is CASSQVGENQETQYF. CDR3 DNA: TGTGCCAGCAGCCAAGTGGGGGAAAACCAAGAGACCCAGTACTTC.